This TCR beta chain stems from a study of blood T cell repertoires in COVID-19. The overall study: In each case, the material was cDNA or gDNA derived from T cells, B-cell-depleted T cells, or PBMCs.

Study members were between roughly 18 and 89 years old and lived in roughly 24 US regions. This clone was detected once. The authors' processing: The assay estimated nucleated cells by amplifying reference gene primers. Profiled with immunoSEQ multiplex PCR; TCRdb holds only in-frame clones, not every one. The V and J calls and clone size are taken from that table; D and trimming were inferred from the DNA. The sample gives over 250,000 clones, about four fifths of which show up once; over 4% is in the top ten. Looked up from germline, CDR1 is SGHDN and CDR2 is FVKESK. With V trimmed by 3 bases and J by 7 bases, 7 bases remained unmatched. CDR3 size: 14 residues.

The receptor comes from a man aged 35 to 55 who had been exposed to COVID-19. The V and J genes are TRBV14 and TRBJ2-3; 7 bases line up with TRBD2. Input material: PBMCs or T cells enriched from blood (not recorded which). The CDR3, as DNA: TGTGCCAGCAGCCAGAGAGGGACTACTCATACGCAGTATTTT. It specifies CASSQRGTTHTQYF.